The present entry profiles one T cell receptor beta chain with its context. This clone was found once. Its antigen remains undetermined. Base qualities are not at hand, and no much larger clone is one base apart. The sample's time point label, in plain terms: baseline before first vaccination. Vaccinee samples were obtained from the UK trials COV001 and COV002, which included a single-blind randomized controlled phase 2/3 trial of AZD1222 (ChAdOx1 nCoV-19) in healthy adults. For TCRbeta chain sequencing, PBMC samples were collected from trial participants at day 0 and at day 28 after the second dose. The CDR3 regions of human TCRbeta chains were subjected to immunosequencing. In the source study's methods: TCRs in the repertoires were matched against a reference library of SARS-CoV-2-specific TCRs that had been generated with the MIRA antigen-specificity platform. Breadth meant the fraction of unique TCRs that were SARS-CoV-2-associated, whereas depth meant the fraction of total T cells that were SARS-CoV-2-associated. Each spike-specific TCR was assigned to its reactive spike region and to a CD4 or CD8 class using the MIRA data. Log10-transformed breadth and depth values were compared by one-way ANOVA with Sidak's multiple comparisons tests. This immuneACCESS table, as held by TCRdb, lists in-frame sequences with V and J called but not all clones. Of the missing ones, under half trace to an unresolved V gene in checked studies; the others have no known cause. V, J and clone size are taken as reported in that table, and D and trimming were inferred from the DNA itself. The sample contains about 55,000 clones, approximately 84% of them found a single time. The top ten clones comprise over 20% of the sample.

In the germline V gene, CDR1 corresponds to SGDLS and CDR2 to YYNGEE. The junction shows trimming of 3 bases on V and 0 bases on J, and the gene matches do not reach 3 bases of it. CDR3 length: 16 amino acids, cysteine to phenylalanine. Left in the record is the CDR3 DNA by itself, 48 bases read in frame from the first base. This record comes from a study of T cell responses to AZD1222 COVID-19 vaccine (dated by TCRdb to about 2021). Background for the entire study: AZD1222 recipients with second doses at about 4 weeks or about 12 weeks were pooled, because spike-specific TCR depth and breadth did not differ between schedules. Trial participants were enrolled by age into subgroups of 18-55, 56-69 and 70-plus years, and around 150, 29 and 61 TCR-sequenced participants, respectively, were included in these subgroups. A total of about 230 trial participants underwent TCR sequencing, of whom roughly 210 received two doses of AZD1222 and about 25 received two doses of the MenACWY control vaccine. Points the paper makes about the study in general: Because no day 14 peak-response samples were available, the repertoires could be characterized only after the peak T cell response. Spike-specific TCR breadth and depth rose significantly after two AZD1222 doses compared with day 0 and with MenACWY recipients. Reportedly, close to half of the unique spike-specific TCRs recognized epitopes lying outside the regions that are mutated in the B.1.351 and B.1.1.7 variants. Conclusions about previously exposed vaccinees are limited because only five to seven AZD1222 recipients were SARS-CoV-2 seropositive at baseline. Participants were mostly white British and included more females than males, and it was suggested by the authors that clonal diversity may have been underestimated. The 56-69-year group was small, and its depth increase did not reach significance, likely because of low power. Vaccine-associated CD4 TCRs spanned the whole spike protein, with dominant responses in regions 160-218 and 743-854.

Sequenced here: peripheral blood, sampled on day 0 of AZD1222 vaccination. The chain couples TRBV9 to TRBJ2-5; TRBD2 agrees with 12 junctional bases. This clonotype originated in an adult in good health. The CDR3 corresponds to CASSARLAGDQETQYF. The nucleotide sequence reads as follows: TGTGCCAGCAGCGCTCGACTAGCGGGAGACCAAGAGACCCAGTACTTC.